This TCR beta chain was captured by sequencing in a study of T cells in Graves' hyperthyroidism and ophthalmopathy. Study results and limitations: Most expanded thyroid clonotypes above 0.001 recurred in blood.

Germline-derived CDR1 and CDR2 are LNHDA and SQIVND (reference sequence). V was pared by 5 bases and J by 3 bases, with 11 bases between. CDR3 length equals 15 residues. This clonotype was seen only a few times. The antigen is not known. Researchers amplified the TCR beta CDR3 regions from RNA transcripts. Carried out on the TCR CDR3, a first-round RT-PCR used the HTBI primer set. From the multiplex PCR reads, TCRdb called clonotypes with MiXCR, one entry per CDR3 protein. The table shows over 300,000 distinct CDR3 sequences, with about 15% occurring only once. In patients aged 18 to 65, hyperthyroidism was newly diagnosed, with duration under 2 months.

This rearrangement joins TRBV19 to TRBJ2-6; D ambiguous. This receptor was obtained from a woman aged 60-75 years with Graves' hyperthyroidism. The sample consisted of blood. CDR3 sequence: CASSPPGYGANVLTF. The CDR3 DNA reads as TGTGCCAGTAGTCCCCCAGGTTATGGGGCCAACGTCCTGACTTTC.